These T cell receptor beta chains were read from a single sample in a study of CD4 T cells in lung cancer. No antigen has been assigned to these receptors. TCRdb keeps only in-frame clones here, not all; method: immunoSEQ multiplex PCR. The data hold some 1,800 clones, with about two thirds observed a single time. Sequences were obtained from a CD4+ T cell line or clone grown in culture. Receptor source: an older woman with non-small cell lung cancer. Some clones in this sample may be carry-over from other donors' samples. Both conserved end residues are part of each CDR3. Clone size, where shown, is once, few, many, or a class for clones that have expanded.

clone_size	v_call	j_call	cdr3_aa
-	TRBV5-6	TRBJ1-3	CASSSRTVFSGNTIYF
-	TRBV18	TRBJ1-2	CASSLDSGNYGYTF
few	TRBV2	TRBJ2-7	CASSVEREQYF
-	TRBV2	TRBJ2-1	CASSANSNNEQFF
-	TRBV29-1	TRBJ2-5	CSVYHRDRGWETQYF
-	TRBV5-4	TRBJ2-5	CASSLSGRGGETQYF
-	TRBV19	TRBJ2-7	CASSMAAGWNEQYF
few	TRBV7-6	TRBJ1-6	CASSQYRSSYNSPLHF
-	TRBV18	TRBJ2-3	CASSPAGARTDTQYF
-	TRBV11-2	TRBJ2-5	CASSLISTSGGLDF